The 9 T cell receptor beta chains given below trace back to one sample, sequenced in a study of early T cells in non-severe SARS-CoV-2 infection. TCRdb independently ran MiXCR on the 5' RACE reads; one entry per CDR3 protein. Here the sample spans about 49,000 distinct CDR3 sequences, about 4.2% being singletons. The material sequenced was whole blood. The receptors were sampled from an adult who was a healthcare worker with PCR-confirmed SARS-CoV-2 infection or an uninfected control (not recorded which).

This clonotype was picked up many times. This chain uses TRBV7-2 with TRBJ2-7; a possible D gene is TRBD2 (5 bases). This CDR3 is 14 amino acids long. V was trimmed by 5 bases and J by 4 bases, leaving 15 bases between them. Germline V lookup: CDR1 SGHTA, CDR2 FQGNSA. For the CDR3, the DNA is TGTGCCAGCAGCCCTTCGCTGGGGAGTTACGAGCAGTACTTC. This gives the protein CASSPSLGSYEQYF.

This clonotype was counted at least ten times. This CDR3 is CSVLGHSSYEQYF. Written as DNA, the CDR3 is TGCAGCGTTCTAGGACATAGCTCCTACGAGCAGTACTTC. The chain employs TRBV29-1 and TRBJ2-7; the D gene is possibly TRBD1 (5 bases). V was shortened by 5 bases and J by 0 bases, with 11 bases between the two germline ends. The CDR3 consists of 13 residues. Germline assignment: CDR1 SQVTM and CDR2 ANQGSEA.

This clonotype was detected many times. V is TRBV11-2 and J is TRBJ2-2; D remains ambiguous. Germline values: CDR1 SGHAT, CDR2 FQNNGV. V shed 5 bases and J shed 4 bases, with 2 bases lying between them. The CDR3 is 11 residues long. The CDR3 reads CASSPTGELFF. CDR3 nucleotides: TGTGCCAGCAGCCCCACCGGGGAGCTGTTTTTT.

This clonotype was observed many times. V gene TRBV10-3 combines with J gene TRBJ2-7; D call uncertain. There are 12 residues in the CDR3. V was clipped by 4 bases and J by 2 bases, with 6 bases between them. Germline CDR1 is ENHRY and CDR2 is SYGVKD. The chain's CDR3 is CAISVLPYEQYF. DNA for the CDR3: TGTGCCATCAGTGTCCTTCCCTACGAGCAGTACTTC.

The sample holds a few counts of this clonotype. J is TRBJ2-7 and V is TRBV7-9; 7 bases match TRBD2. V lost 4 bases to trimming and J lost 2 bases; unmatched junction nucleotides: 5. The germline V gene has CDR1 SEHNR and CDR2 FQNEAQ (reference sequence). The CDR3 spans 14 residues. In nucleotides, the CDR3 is TGTGCCAGCAGCTGGGGGACTAAAACCTACGAGCAGTACTTC. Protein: CASSWGTKTYEQYF.

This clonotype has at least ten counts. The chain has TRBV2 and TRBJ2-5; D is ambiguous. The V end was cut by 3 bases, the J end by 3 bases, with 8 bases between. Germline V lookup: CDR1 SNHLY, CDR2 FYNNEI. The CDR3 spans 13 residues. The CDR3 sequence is CASSDPQEETQYF. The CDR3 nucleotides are TGTGCCAGCAGTGATCCCCAGGAAGAGACCCAGTACTTC.

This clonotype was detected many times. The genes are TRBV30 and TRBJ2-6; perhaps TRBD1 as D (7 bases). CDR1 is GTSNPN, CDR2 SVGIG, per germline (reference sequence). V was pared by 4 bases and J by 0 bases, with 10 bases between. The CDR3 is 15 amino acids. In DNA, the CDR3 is TGTGCCTGGATGCGGGACAGCTCTGGGGCCAACGTCCTGACTTTC. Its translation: CAWMRDSSGANVLTF. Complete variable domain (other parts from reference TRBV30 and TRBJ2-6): SQTIHQWPATLVQPVGSPLSLECTVEGTSNPNLYWYRQAAGRGLQLLFYSVGIGQISSEVPQNLSASRPQDRQFILSSKKLLLSDSGFYLCAWMRDSSGANVLTFGAGSRLTVL.

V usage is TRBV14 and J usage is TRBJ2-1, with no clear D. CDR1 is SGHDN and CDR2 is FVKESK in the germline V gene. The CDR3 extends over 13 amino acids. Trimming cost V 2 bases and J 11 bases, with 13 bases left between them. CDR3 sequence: CASSQIPGEKQFF. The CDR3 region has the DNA TGTGCCAGCAGCCAAATCCCGGGTGAGAAGCAGTTCTTC.

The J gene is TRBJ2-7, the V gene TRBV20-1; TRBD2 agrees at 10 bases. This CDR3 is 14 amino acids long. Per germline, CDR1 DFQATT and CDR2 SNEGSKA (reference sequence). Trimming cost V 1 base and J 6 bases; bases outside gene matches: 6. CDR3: CSARAPSGSTEQYF. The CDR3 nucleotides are TGCAGTGCTAGAGCCCCTAGCGGGAGTACCGAGCAGTACTTC.